These 9 T cell receptor beta chains share one sample of origin, sequenced in a study of cytomegalovirus exposure and HLA in healthy donors. The primer mix had 60 Vbeta and 13 Jbeta primers. The data were produced by immunoSEQ multiplex PCR, yet TCRdb's version contains in-frame clones alone and is incomplete. The sample has approximately 88,000 clones; over 75% are singletons. Sequenced material: PBMCs. These receptors originate from a man aged 25-40 years in good health and CMV-seropositive.

The chain has TRBV10-3 and TRBJ1-2; 7 bases fit TRBD1. The CDR3 has 13 residues. The trim removed 8 bases at V and 3 bases at J, leaving 6 bases unmatched. Per germline, CDR1 ENHRY and CDR2 SYGVKD. Here the CDR3 reads CAISRGSDYGYTF. As DNA, the CDR3 is TGTGCCATCTCCAGGGGGAGTGACTATGGCTACACCTTC.

The sample holds a few counts of this clone. The rearrangement joins TRBV9 to TRBJ2-7, with 9 bases identical to TRBD1. The CDR3 runs to 15 residues. Germline assignment: CDR1 SGDLS and CDR2 YYNGEE. The V and J ends lost 7 bases and 5 bases, in that order; junction bases with no gene match: 13. CDR3 amino acids: CASSRRGQGADEQYF. The DNA for the CDR3 is TGTGCCAGCTCACGACGGGGACAGGGTGCCGACGAGCAGTACTTC.

The J gene is TRBJ1-5, the V gene TRBV2, with D tentatively TRBD1 (5 bases). Trimming shortened V by 3 bases and J by 6 bases, and 12 bases separated the two germline ends. The CDR3 length is 14 residues. Germline values: CDR1 SNHLY, CDR2 FYNNEI. DNA for the CDR3: TGTGCCAGCAGTGATCTTGACAGAAGTCAGCCCCAGCATTTT. Protein product: CASSDLDRSQPQHF.

This clone was recorded a few times. This chain connects TRBV27 to TRBJ2-7; TRBD1 aligns across 7 bases. The CDR3 is 12 amino acids. V gave up 3 bases and J gave up 7 bases; unmatched junction bases: 3. The germline gives CDR1 MNHEY, CDR2 SMNVEV (reference sequence). In nucleotides, the CDR3 is TGTGCCAGCAGTTTTACGGACAGGGAGCAGTACTTC. This gives the protein CASSFTDREQYF.

Only one count was recorded for this clone. The chain combines TRBV27 with TRBJ2-6; tentative D call: TRBD2 (6 bases). The V end lost 7 bases, the J end lost 2 bases, and 12 bases lay between the germline ends. Germline loops: CDR1 MNHEY, CDR2 SMNVEV (reference sequence). The CDR3 is 15 residues long. The CDR3 DNA sequence: TGTGCCAGCAACCCCCGGGGGACTGGGGCCAACGTCCTGACTTTC. Protein product: CASNPRGTGANVLTF.

The chain combines TRBV2 with TRBJ2-5; 7 nucleotides align to TRBD1. The CDR3 covers 14 residues. CDR1 and CDR2 from the germline V gene are SNHLY and FYNNEI. Trimming removed 4 bases from V and 4 bases from J; junction bases left unmatched: 6. The CDR3 DNA is TGTGCCAGCAGTGTTGACAGGGTGGGAGAGACCCAGTACTTC. Amino acid sequence: CASSVDRVGETQYF.

DNA for the CDR3: TGTGCCAGTTCCCCAAGGACAGGAGAGACCCAGTACTTC. It yields the protein CASSPRTGETQYF. The chain has TRBV19 and TRBJ2-5; 7 positions agree with TRBD1. The CDR3 is 13 residues long. Germline V lookup: CDR1 LNHDA, CDR2 SQIVND (reference sequence). V lost 8 bases to trimming and J lost 4 bases; unmatched junction nucleotides: 7.

The chain combines TRBV25-1 with TRBJ1-4; 9 nucleotides line up with TRBD1. V shed 4 bases and J 7 bases; nucleotides not matched to a gene: 7. The CDR3 spans 15 residues. Germline V lookup: CDR1 MGHDK, CDR2 SYGVNS. CDR3 nucleotide sequence: TGTGCCAGCAGTGCAGGGACAGGGAAAGGTGAAAAACTGTTTTTT. Translated, it gives CASSAGTGKGEKLFF.

The gene calls are TRBV2 and TRBJ1-1; D unclear. CDR1 and CDR2 from the germline V gene are SNHLY and FYNNEI. Between the trimmed V and J ends, which lost 3 bases and 5 bases, there was a span of 10 bases. The CDR3 has 13 residues. CDR3 sequence reads: CASSDGLGTEAFF. For the CDR3, the DNA is TGTGCCAGCAGTGATGGACTCGGAACTGAAGCTTTCTTT. Supplemented by reference TRBV2 and TRBJ1-1, the full variable domain reads EPEVTQTPSHQVTQMGQEVILRCVPISNHLYFYWYRQILGQKVEFLVSFYNNEISEKSEIFDDQFSVERPDGSNFTLKIRSTKLEDSAMYFCASSDGLGTEAFFGQGTRLTVV.